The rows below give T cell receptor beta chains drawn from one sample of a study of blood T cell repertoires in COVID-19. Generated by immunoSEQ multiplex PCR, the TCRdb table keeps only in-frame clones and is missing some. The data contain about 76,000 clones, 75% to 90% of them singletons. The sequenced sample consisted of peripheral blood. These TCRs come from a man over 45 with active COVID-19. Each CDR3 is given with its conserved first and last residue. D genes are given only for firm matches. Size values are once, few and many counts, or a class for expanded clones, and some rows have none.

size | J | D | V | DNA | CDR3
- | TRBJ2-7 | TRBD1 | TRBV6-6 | TGTGCCAGCAGTTACTCGGGGACAGGGGTTGCGGAGCAGTACTTC | CASSYSGTGVAEQYF
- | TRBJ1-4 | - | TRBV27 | TGTGCCAGCAGTCGGACTAAGATAACTAATGAAAAACTGTTTTTT | CASSRTKITNEKLFF
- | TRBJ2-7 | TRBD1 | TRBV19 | TGTGCCAGTAGTATAGACCGGGACAGGCCATGGGAGCAGTACTTC | CASSIDRDRPWEQYF
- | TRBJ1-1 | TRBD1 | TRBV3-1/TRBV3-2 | TGTGCCAGCAGCCTTCAGGGGGCGCGTACTGAAGCTTTCTTT | CASSLQGARTEAFF
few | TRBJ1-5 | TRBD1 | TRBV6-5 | TGTGCCAGCAGTTCCCAGACAGGGTTCGGCAATCAGCCCCAGCATTTT | CASSSQTGFGNQPQHF
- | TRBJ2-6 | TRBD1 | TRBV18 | TGTGCCAGCTCACCCCGGACAGGGGTTAGCTCTGGGGCCAACGTCCTGACTTTC | CASSPRTGVSSGANVLTF
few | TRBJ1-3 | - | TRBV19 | TGTGCCAGTAGTATTACTGGGAGCTCTGGAAACACCATATATTTT | CASSITGSSGNTIYF
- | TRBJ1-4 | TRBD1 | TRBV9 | TGTGCCAGCAGCCCGCATAGACAGGGACCTTCTAATGAAAAACTGTTTTTT | CASSPHRQGPSNEKLFF
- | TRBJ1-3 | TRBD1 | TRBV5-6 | TGTGCCAGCAGCTTGGGACAGGGAAGAAACACCATATATTTT | CASSLGQGRNTIYF
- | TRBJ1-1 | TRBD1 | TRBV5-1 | TGCGCCAGCAGCGGGAGACAGGGACGCGACACTGAAGCTTTCTTT | CASSGRQGRDTEAFF
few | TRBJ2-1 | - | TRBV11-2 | TGTGCCAGCAGCTTAGTCCCGGGAACGTCCGGTGAGCAGTTCTTC | CASSLVPGTSGEQFF
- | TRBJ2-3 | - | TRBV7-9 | TGTGCCAGCAGAGGGGAGGTGGGCACAGATACGCAGTATTTT | CASRGEVGTDTQYF
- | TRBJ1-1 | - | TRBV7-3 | TGTGCCAGCAGGAAGGCAGGTGGGAACACTGAAGCTTTCTTT | CASRKAGGNTEAFF
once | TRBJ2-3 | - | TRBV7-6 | TGTGCCAGCAGCTTAGGGCCTAGCGGCACAGATACGCAGTATTTT | CASSLGPSGTDTQYF
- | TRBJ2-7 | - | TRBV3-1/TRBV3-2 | TGTGCCAGCAACCGGGCAGGGGATAGCTACGAGCAGTACTTC | CASNRAGDSYEQYF
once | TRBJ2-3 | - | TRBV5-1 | TGCGCCAGCAGACCGGAGACAGATACGCAGTATTTT | CASRPETDTQYF